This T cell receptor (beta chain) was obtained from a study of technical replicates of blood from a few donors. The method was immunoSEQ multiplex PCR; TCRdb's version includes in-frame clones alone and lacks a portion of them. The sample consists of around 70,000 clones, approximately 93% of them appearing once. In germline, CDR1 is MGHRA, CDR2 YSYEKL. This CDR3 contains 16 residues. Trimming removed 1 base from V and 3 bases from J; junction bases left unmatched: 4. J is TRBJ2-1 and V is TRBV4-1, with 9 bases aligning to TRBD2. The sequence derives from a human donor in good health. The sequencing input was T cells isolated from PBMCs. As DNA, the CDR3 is TGCGCCAGCAGCCAAGTTCTAGCGGGATACTACAATGAGCAGTTCTTC. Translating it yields CASSQVLAGYYNEQFF.